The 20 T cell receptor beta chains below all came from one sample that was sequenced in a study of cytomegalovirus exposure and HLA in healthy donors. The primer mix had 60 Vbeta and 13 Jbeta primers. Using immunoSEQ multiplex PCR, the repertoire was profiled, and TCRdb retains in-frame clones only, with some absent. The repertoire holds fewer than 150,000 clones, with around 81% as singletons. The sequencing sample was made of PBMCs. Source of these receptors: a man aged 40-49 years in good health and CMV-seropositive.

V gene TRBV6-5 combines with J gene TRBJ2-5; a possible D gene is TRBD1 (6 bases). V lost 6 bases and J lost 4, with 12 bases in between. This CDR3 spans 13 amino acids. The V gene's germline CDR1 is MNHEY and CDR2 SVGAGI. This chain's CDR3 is CASSWGLAETQYF. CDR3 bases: TGTGCCAGCAGCTGGGGGCTAGCAGAGACCCAGTACTTC.

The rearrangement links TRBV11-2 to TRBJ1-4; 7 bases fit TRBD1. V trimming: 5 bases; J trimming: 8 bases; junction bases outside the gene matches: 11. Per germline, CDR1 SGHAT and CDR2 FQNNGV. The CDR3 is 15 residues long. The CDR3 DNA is TGTGCCAGCAGCCCCTGGACAGGCGGGGGGGAAAAACTGTTTTTT. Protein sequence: CASSPWTGGGEKLFF.

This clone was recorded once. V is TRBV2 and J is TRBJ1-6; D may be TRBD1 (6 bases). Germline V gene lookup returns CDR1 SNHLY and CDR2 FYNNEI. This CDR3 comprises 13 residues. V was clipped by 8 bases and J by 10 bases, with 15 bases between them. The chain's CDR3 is CASCRGAGSPLHF. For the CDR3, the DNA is TGTGCCAGCTGTCGGGGGGCAGGGTCACCCCTCCACTTT.

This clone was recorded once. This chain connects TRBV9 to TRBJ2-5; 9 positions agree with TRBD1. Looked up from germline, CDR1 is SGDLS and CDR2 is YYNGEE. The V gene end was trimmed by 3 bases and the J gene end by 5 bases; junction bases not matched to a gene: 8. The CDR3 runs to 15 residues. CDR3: CASSETGTGSETQYF. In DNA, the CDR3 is TGTGCCAGCAGCGAAACCGGGACAGGGAGCGAGACCCAGTACTTC. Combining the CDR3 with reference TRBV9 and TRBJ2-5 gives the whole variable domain DSGVTQTPKHLITATGQRVTLRCSPRSGDLSVYWYQQSLDQGLQFLIQYYNGEERAKGNILERFSAQQFPDLHSELNLSSLELGDSALYFCASSETGTGSETQYFGPGTRLLVL.

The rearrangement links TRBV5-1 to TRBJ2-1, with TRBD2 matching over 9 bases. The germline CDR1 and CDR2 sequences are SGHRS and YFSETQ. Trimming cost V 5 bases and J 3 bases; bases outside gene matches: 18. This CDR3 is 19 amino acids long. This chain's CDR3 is CASRLAPGTSSVIYNEQFF. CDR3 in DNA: TGCGCCAGCAGACTGGCCCCCGGGACTAGCAGCGTAATCTACAATGAGCAGTTCTTC.

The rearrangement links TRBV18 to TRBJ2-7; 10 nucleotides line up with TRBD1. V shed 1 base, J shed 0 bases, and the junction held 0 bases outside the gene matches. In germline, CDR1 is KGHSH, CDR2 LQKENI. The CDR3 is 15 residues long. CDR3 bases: TGTGCCAGCTCACCACGACAGGGGGCCTCCTACGAGCAGTACTTC. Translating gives CASSPRQGASYEQYF. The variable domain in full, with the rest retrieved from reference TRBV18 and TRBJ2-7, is NAGVMQNPRHLVRRRGQEARLRCSPMKGHSHVYWYRQLPEEGLKFMVYLQKENIIDESGMPKERFSAEFPKEGPSILRIQQVVRGDSAAYFCASSPRQGASYEQYFGPGTRLTVT.

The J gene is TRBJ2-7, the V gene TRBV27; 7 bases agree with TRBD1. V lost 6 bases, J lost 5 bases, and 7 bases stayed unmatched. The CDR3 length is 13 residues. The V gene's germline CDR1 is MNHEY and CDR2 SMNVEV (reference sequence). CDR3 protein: CASRDRLQDEQYF. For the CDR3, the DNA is TGTGCCAGCAGGGACAGGCTCCAGGACGAGCAGTACTTC.

Here the CDR3 DNA reads TGCAGCTCCGAAGTAGCAAATGAGCAGTTCTTC. It translates to CSSEVANEQFF. This chain connects TRBV29-1 to TRBJ2-1; D is ambiguous. The CDR3 extends over 11 amino acids. The V and J ends lost 8 bases and 7 bases respectively, with 12 bases between them. Germline V lookup: CDR1 SQVTM, CDR2 ANQGSEA.

The CDR3 protein is CASSSPQGQRYQPQHF. The CDR3 coding sequence is TGTGCCAGCAGCTCGCCCCAGGGACAGAGATATCAGCCCCAGCATTTT. The chain uses TRBV7-2 and TRBJ1-5; 7 nucleotides align to TRBD1. This CDR3 is built from 16 residues. CDR1 and CDR2 (germline): SGHTA, FQGNSA. The trim removed 4 bases at V and 5 bases at J, leaving 11 bases unmatched.

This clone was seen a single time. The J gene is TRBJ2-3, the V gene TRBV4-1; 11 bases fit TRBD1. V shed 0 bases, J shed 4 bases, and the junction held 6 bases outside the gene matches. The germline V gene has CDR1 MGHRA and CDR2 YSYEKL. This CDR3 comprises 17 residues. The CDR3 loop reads CASSQDGTGGFSDTQYF. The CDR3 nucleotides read TGCGCCAGCAGCCAAGATGGGACAGGGGGTTTTTCAGATACGCAGTATTTT.

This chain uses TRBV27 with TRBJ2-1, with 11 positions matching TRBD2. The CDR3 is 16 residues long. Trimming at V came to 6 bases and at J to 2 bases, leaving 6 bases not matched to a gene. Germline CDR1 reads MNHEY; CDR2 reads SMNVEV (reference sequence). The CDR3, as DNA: TGTGCCAGCAGCCCATTTAGCGGGGGGGCCTACAATGAGCAGTTCTTC. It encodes CASSPFSGGAYNEQFF.

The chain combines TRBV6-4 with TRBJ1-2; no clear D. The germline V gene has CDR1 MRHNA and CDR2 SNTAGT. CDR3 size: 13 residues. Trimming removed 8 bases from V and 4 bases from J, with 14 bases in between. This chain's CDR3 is CASSKEGGYGYTF. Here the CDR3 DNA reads TGTGCCAGCTCAAAGGAGGGAGGCTATGGCTACACCTTC.

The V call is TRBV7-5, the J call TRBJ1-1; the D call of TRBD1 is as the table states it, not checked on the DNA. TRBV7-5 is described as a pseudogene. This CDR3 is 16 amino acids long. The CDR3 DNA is TGTGCCAGAAGCTTCCGACAGGGCGAAAGGGAGACTGAAGCTTTCTTT. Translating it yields CARSFRQGERETEAFF.

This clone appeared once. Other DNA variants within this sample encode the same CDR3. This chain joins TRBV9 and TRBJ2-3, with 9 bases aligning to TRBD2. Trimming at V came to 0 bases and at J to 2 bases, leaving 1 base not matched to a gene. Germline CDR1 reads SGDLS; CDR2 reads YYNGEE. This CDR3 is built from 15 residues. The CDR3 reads CASSVGLADTDTQYF. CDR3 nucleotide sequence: TGTGCCAGCAGCGTAGGACTAGCGGACACAGATACGCAGTATTTT. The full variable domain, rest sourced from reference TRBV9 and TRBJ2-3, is DSGVTQTPKHLITATGQRVTLRCSPRSGDLSVYWYQQSLDQGLQFLIQYYNGEERAKGNILERFSAQQFPDLHSELNLSSLELGDSALYFCASSVGLADTDTQYFGPGTRLTVL.

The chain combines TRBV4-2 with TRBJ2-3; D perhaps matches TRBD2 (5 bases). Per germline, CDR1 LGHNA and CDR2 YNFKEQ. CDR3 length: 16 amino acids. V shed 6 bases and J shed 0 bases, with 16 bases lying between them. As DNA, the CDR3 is TGTGCCAGCAGTCCAAAAAGCGGCTCTAGCACAGATACGCAGTATTTT. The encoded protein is CASSPKSGSSTDTQYF.

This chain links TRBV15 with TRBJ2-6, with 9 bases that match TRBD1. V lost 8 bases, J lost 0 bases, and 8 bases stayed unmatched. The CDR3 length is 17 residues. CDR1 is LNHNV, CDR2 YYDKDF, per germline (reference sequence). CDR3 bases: TGTGCCACCCTGGACAGGGGATTTTACTCTGGGGCCAACGTCCTGACTTTC. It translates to CATLDRGFYSGANVLTF.

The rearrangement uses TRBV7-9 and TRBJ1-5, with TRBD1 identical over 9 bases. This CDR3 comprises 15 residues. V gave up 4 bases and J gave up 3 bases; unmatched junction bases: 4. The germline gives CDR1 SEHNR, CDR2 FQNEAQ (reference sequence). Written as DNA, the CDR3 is TGTGCCAGCAGCTCGGGACAGGGATACAATCAGCCCCAGCATTTT. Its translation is CASSSGQGYNQPQHF. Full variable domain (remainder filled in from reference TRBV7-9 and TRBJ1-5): DTGVSQNPRHKITKRGQNVTFRCDPISEHNRLYWYRQTLGQGPEFLTYFQNEAQLEKSRLLSDRFSAERPKGSFSTLEIQRTEQGDSAMYLCASSSGQGYNQPQHFGDGTRLSIL.

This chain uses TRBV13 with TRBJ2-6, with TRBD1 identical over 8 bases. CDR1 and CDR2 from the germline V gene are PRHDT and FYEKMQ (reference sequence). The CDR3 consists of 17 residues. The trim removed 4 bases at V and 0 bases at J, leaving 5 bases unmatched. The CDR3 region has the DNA TGTGCCAGCAGCTCACGGGACAGGAGCTCTGGGGCCAACGTCCTGACTTTC. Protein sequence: CASSSRDRSSGANVLTF.

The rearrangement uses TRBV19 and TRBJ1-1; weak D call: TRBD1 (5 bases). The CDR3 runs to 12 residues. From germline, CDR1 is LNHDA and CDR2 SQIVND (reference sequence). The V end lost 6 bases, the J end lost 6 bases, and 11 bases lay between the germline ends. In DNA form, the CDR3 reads TGTGCCAGTAGCCAGGGTCTACCTGAAGCTTTCTTT. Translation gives CASSQGLPEAFF.

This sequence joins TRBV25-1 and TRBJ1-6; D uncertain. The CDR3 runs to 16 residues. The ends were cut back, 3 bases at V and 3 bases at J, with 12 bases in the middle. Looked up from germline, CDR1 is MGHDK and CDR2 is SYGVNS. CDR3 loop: CASSDPGVYYNSPLHF. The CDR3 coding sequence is TGTGCCAGCAGTGACCCCGGGGTGTACTATAATTCACCCCTCCACTTT. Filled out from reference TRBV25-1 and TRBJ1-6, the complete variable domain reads EADIYQTPRYLVIGTGKKITLECSQTMGHDKMYWYQQDPGMELHLIHYSYGVNSTEKGDLSSESTVSRIRTEHFPLTLESARPSHTSQYLCASSDPGVYYNSPLHFGNGTRLTVT.